This TCR beta chain appears in the sequencing data of a study of blood T cells in healthy people across ages. Study results and limitations: Strong correlation existed between TCR beta diversity and naive T cell percentage. The study found more naive CD4+ cells and higher diversity in long-lived than aged donors.

This clonotype was picked up a small number of times. Antigen specificity is unknown. Every donor provided roughly 10 milliliters of peripheral blood. V dropped 6 bases and J dropped 8 bases, with 16 bases sitting between them. The germline CDR1 and CDR2 sequences are DFQATT and SNEGSKA (reference sequence). The CDR3 totals 13 residues. A second roughly 7 to 11 cycle PCR used barcoded and J-beta primers. Carrying 12 random nucleotides, a template-switch adaptor labeled each individual cDNA molecule. Via MiXCR, TCRdb re-called the 5' RACE reads, giving one row per CDR3 protein. Among 550,000 to 700,000 distinct CDR3 sequences listed, roughly a quarter were seen once.

The source is a woman in her 70s in good health. The sample comprised blood. The rearrangement links TRBV20-1 to TRBJ1-4, with D possibly being TRBD1 (5 bases). The CDR3 region has the DNA TGCAGTGCGGGACGGGGGGGTCTAGAAAAACTGTTTTTT. Translated: CSAGRGGLEKLFF.